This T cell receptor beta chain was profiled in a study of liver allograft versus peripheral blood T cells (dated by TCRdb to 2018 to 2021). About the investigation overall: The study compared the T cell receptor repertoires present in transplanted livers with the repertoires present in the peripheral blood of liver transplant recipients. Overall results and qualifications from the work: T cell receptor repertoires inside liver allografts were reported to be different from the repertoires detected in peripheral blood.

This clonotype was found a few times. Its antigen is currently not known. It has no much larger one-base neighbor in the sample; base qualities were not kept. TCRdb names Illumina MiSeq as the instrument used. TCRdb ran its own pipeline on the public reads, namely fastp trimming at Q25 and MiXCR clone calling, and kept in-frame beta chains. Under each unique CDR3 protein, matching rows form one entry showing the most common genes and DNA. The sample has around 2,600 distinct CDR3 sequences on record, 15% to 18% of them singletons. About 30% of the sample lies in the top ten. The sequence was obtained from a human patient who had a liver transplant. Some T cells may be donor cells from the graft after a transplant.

This receptor has the CDR3 CASSIGTGFNQPQHF. The DNA sequence is as follows: TGTGCCAGTAGTATAGGGACAGGGTTCAATCAGCCCCAGCATTTT. In this chain, TRBV19 is recombined with TRBJ1-5; TRBD1 aligns with 8 central bases. V ends up 1 base short and J 3 bases short, with an unmatched junction base count of 2. Per the germline V gene (reference sequence), LNHDA is the CDR1 and SQIVND is the CDR2. The CDR3 starts with the cysteine, ends with the phenylalanine, and has 15 residues. The retained sequence is limited to the CDR3, 45 bases, with the frame set at the first base.